This T cell receptor (beta chain) was identified in a study of T cell responses to AZD1222 COVID-19 vaccine. Study results and limitations: The donor group comprised mostly white British people and more females; the analysis possibly underestimated clonal diversity. Samples come after the peak T cell response, not at day 14. Two doses of AZD1222 preceded a rise in Spike-specific TCR breadth and depth.

Some clones are missing from TCRdb's copy, which holds only in-frame ones; the method was immunoSEQ multiplex PCR. The sample comprises 150,000 to 200,000 clones, roughly nine tenths of which are singletons, and under 2% rests with the top ten. Note on this clone: Its specificity is unknown.

The length of the CDR3 is 17 residues. Germline V gene lookup returns CDR1 MNHEY and CDR2 SMNVEV (reference sequence). The V segment lost 7 bases and the J segment 1 base; nucleotides outside the gene matches: 11. Whether given at about 4 or about 12 weeks, second doses were pooled. Sequencing used peripheral blood, obtained 28 days after the second AZD1222 dose. The rearrangement uses TRBV27 and TRBJ2-2; TRBD2 matches at 8 bases. The sequence came from an adult who received the AZD1222 COVID-19 vaccine. CDR3 region: CASTPAGGKENTGELFF. In nucleotides, the CDR3 is TGTGCCAGCACCCCGGCGGGGGGTAAAGAGAACACCGGGGAGCTGTTTTTT.